The entry that follows covers one TCR beta chain sequence. The CDR3 is 13 residues long. V gave up 3 bases and J gave up 0 bases, with 6 bases separating them. CDR1 MDHEN and CDR2 SYDVKM come from the germline V gene. Study processing details: Amplification from reference gene primers served as the basis for estimated nucleated cell counts. TCRdb keeps only in-frame clones here, not all; method: immunoSEQ multiplex PCR. The DNA gave D and trimming, while V, J and clone size come from that table. This repertoire shows approximately 230,000 clones, 87% found once; its top ten account for roughly 6.3%. This sample was taken from a study of blood T cell repertoires in COVID-19.

Sequencing was done on a sample of PBMCs or T cells enriched from blood (not recorded which). This sequence originates from a woman aged 25 to 45 with acute COVID-19. The chain employs TRBV28 and TRBJ2-7; the D is unclear. The CDR3 spells CASSLHSSYEQYF. DNA for the CDR3: TGTGCCAGCAGTTTGCACAGCTCCTACGAGCAGTACTTC.